This T cell receptor beta chain was identified during a study of cytomegalovirus exposure and HLA in healthy donors. Study conclusions and caveats: An observed cluster of highly shared sequence variants was recorded as a likely sequencing artifact.

Comments on this clone: The antigen is unknown.

PCR primers comprised 60 Vbeta and 13 Jbeta primers. Clones were sequenced by immunoSEQ multiplex PCR, and TCRdb holds only the in-frame ones, with some missing. The sample carries under 200,000 clones, about three quarters recorded once. CDR3 length equals 11 residues. Trimming shortened V by 3 bases and J by 6 bases, and 8 bases separated the two germline ends. Germline lookup yields CDR1 SQVTM and CDR2 ANQGSEA. Sample: PBMCs. The chain is built from TRBV29-1 and TRBJ1-1; the D gene is possibly TRBD1 (5 bases). The receptor comes from a woman aged 25 to 39 in good health and CMV-seronegative. CDR3 sequence: CSVDTGAEAFF. Here the CDR3 DNA reads TGCAGCGTTGATACGGGGGCTGAAGCTTTCTTT. Full variable domain (missing parts from reference TRBV29-1 and TRBJ1-1): SAVISQKPSRDICQRGTSLTIQCQVDSQVTMMFWYRQQPGQSLTLIATANQGSEATYESGFVIDKFPISRPNLTFSTLTVSNMSPEDSSIYLCSVDTGAEAFFGQGTRLTVV.